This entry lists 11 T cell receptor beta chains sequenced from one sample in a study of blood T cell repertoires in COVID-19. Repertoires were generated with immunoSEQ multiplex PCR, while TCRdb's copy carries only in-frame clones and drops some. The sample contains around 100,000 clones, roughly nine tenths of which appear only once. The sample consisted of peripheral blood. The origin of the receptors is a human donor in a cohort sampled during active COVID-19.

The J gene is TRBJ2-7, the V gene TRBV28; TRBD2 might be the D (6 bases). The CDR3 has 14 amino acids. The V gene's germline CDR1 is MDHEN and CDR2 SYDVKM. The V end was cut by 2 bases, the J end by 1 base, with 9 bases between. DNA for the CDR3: TGTGCCAGCAGTTTAGGAGGGACTTCCTACGAGCAGTACTTC. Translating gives CASSLGGTSYEQYF.

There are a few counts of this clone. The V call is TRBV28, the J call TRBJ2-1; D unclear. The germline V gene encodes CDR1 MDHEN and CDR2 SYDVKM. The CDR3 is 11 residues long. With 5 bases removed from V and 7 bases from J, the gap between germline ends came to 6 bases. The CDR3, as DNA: TGTGCCAGCAGTATTAGAAATGAGCAGTTCTTC. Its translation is CASSIRNEQFF.

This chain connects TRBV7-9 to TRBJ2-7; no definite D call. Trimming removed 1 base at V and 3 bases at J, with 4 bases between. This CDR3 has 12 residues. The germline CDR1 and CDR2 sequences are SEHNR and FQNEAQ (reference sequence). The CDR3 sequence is CASSLVVYEQYF. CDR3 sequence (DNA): TGTGCCAGCAGCTTAGTCGTCTACGAGCAGTACTTC. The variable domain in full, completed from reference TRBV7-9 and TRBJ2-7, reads DTGVSQNPRHKITKRGQNVTFRCDPISEHNRLYWYRQTLGQGPEFLTYFQNEAQLEKSRLLSDRFSAERPKGSFSTLEIQRTEQGDSAMYLCASSLVVYEQYFGPGTRLTVT.

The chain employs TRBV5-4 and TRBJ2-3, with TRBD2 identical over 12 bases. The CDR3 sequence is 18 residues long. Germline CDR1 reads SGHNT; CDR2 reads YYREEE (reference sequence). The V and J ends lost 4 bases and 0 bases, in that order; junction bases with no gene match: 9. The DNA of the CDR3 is TGTGCCAGCAGCGACCCGACTAGCGGGGGCCCTAGCACAGATACGCAGTATTTT. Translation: CASSDPTSGGPSTDTQYF.

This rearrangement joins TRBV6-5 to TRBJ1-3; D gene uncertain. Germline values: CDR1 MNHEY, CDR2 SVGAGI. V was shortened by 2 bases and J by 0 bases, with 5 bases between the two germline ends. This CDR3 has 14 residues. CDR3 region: CASSYQISGNTIYF. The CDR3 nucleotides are TGTGCCAGCAGTTACCAGATCTCTGGAAACACCATATATTTT.

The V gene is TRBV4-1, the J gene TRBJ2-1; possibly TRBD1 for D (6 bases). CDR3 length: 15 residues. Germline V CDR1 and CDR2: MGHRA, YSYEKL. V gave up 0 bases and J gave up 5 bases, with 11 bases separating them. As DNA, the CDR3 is TGCGCCAGCAGCCAAGAACAGGGCGCCCACAATGAGCAGTTCTTC. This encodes CASSQEQGAHNEQFF.

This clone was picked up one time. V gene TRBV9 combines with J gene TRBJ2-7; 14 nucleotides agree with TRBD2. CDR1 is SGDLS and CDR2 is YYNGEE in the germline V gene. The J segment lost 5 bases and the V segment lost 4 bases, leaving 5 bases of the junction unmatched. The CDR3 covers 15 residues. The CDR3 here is CASSPGTSGSHEQYF. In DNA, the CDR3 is TGTGCCAGCAGCCCCGGGACTAGCGGGAGTCACGAGCAGTACTTC. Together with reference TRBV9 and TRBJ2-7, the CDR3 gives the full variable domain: DSGVTQTPKHLITATGQRVTLRCSPRSGDLSVYWYQQSLDQGLQFLIQYYNGEERAKGNILERFSAQQFPDLHSELNLSSLELGDSALYFCASSPGTSGSHEQYFGPGTRLTVT.

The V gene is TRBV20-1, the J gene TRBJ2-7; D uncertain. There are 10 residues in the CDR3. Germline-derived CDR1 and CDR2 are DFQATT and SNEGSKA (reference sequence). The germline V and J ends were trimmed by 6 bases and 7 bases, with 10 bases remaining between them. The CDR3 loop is CSAVGGEQYF. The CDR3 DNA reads TGCAGTGCCGTAGGCGGTGAGCAGTACTTC.

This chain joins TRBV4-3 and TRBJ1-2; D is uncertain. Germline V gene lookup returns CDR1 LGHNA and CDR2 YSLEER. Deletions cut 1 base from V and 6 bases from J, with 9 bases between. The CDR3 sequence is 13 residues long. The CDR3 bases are TGCGCCAGCAGCCAAGGGAGGTACGATGGCTACACCTTC. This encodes CASSQGRYDGYTF.

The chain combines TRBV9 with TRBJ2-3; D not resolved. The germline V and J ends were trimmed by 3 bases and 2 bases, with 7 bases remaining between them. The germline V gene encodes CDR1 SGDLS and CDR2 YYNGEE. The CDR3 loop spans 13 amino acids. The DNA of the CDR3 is TGTGCCAGCAGCGGAACAACCACAGATACGCAGTATTTT. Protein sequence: CASSGTTTDTQYF.

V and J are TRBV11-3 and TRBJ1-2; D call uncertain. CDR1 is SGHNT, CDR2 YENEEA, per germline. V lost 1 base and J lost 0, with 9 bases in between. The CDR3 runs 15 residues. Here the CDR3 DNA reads TGTGCCAGCAGCTTAGTTGAGGCCCCTAACTATGGCTACACCTTC. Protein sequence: CASSLVEAPNYGYTF. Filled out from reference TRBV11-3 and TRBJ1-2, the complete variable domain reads EAGVVQSPRYKIIEKKQPVAFWCNPISGHNTLYWYLQNLGQGPELLIRYENEEAVDDSQLPKDRFSAERLKGVDSTLKIQPAELGDSAVYLCASSLVEAPNYGYTFGSGTRLTVV.